These T cell receptor beta chains were read from a single sample in a study of identical twins. TCRdb used MiXCR to reprocess the 5' RACE reads, holding one entry per CDR3 protein. The sample carries more than 250,000 distinct CDR3 sequences, less than 9% recorded once. The same sample was also studied in work on yellow fever vaccine responses in identical twins.

The specimen was memory (CD45RO+) T cells sorted from blood. All receptors derive from a woman aged 18-30 years in good health. Each CDR3 is given with its conserved first and last residue. The D gene is left open where the match is weak. Only some rows state a clone size, as once, few, many or a class for expanded clones.

J gene: TRBJ2-1
V gene: TRBV20-1
D gene: TRBD2
clone size: few
CDR3 DNA: TGCAGTGCCACCCTAGCGGGACCTCCCGGGGGCTCCTACAATGAGCAGTTCTTC
CDR3 protein: CSATLAGPPGGSYNEQFF

J gene: TRBJ1-2
V gene: TRBV7-6
D gene: TRBD1
clone size: many
CDR3 DNA: TGTGCCAGCAGCTTAGGCGGGACAGGGGGGTTTGGCTACACCTTC
CDR3 protein: CASSLGGTGGFGYTF

J gene: TRBJ2-1
V gene: TRBV6-2/TRBV6-3
D gene: TRBD2
clone size: many
CDR3 DNA: TGTGCCAGCAGTCTAGCGGGAGTTATGGATGAGCAGTTCTTC
CDR3 protein: CASSLAGVMDEQFF

J gene: TRBJ2-5
V gene: TRBV5-1
D gene: NA
clone size: many
CDR3 DNA: TGCGCCAGCAGCTTGGATGTCCGAGAGACCCAGTACTTC
CDR3 protein: CASSLDVRETQYF

J gene: TRBJ1-6
V gene: TRBV18
D gene: NA
clone size: few
CDR3 DNA: TGTGCCAGCTCACCACCCAGGGTGCCACCCCTCCACTTT
CDR3 protein: CASSPPRVPPLHF

J gene: TRBJ1-1
V gene: TRBV12-3/TRBV12-4
D gene: TRBD1
clone size: many
CDR3 DNA: TGTGCCAGCAGTTTTCGACAGGGAAACACTGAAGCTTTCTTT
CDR3 protein: CASSFRQGNTEAFF

J gene: TRBJ1-5
V gene: TRBV20-1
D gene: NA
clone size: many
CDR3 DNA: TGCAGTGCTAGACAAATGAAGACCGGAGGCAGCTTCAGTCAGCCCCAGCATTTT
CDR3 protein: CSARQMKTGGSFSQPQHF

J gene: TRBJ1-4
V gene: TRBV5-1
D gene: NA
clone size: many
CDR3 DNA: TGCGCCAGCAGCTTTGGGGCGGGTGAAAAACTGTTTTTT
CDR3 protein: CASSFGAGEKLFF

J gene: TRBJ2-2
V gene: TRBV6-1
D gene: NA
clone size: NA
CDR3 DNA: TGTGCCAGCCCCCGGTATACCGGGGAGCTGTTTTTT
CDR3 protein: CASPRYTGELFF

J gene: TRBJ2-7
V gene: TRBV5-4
D gene: TRBD2
clone size: NA
CDR3 DNA: TGTGCCAGCAGTCTTCCTAGCGGGAGCGACGAGCAGTACTTC
CDR3 protein: CASSLPSGSDEQYF

J gene: TRBJ2-3
V gene: TRBV10-3
D gene: TRBD2
clone size: NA
CDR3 DNA: TGTGCCATCAGTGGAATTGGACTAGCGGGGGGGCCGAGCACAGATACGCAGTATTTT
CDR3 protein: CAISGIGLAGGPSTDTQYF

J gene: TRBJ1-2
V gene: TRBV10-3
D gene: NA
clone size: few
CDR3 DNA: TGTGCCATCAGTGAGAGCAGGGGAATTAGTGGCTACACCTTC
CDR3 protein: CAISESRGISGYTF

J gene: TRBJ2-2
V gene: TRBV20-1
D gene: TRBD2
clone size: NA
CDR3 DNA: TGCAGTGCCGATACTAGCGAGCGTACCGGGGAGCTGTTTTTT
CDR3 protein: CSADTSERTGELFF

J gene: TRBJ2-5
V gene: TRBV9
D gene: NA
clone size: NA
CDR3 DNA: TGTGCCAGCAGCGCCGGGACGTATGAAGAGACCCAGTACTTC
CDR3 protein: CASSAGTYEETQYF

J gene: TRBJ2-2
V gene: TRBV6-1
D gene: NA
clone size: few
CDR3 DNA: TGTGCCAGCAGTGGTACCGGGACGGCGAGGACCGGGGAGCTGTTTTTT
CDR3 protein: CASSGTGTARTGELFF

J gene: TRBJ1-1
V gene: TRBV6-2/TRBV6-3
D gene: NA
clone size: few
CDR3 DNA: TGTGCCAGCAGGGCGGGACACATGAACACTGAAGCTTTCTTT
CDR3 protein: CASRAGHMNTEAFF

J gene: TRBJ1-4
V gene: TRBV19
D gene: NA
clone size: NA
CDR3 DNA: TGTGCCAGTAGTATCGGAGTTCGTGGTGAAAAACTGTTTTTT
CDR3 protein: CASSIGVRGEKLFF

J gene: TRBJ2-5
V gene: TRBV28
D gene: NA
clone size: many
CDR3 DNA: TGTGCCAGCAGTAAAACTGGACGATTAGAAGAGACCCAGTACTTC
CDR3 protein: CASSKTGRLEETQYF

J gene: TRBJ1-6
V gene: TRBV14
D gene: NA
clone size: many
CDR3 DNA: TGTGCCAGCAGCCAAAATCACCCCGGGTCACCCCTCCACTTT
CDR3 protein: CASSQNHPGSPLHF

J gene: TRBJ2-5
V gene: TRBV18
D gene: TRBD2
clone size: few
CDR3 DNA: TGTGCCAGCTCACCACAAAGCGGGGCGCAAGAGACCCAGTACTTC
CDR3 protein: CASSPQSGAQETQYF

J gene: TRBJ1-1
V gene: TRBV5-1
D gene: NA
clone size: NA
CDR3 DNA: TGCGCCAGCAGCTTGACAGGGAGGTTGGGCACTGAAGCTTTCTTT
CDR3 protein: CASSLTGRLGTEAFF

J gene: TRBJ2-1
V gene: TRBV28
D gene: TRBD1
clone size: NA
CDR3 DNA: TGTGCCAGCAGTCCCCTCCTTGCCGACAGGGGGGCCTACAATGAGCAGTTCTTC
CDR3 protein: CASSPLLADRGAYNEQFF

J gene: TRBJ2-2
V gene: TRBV12-3/TRBV12-4
D gene: TRBD1
clone size: NA
CDR3 DNA: TGTGCCAGCCTCGGGGACAGGGGGCACACCGGGGAGCTGTTTTTT
CDR3 protein: CASLGDRGHTGELFF

J gene: TRBJ1-1
V gene: TRBV21-1
D gene: NA
clone size: NA
CDR3 DNA: TGTGCCAGCAGCAAAATGTGGAGGGAGAACACTGAAGCTTTCTTT
CDR3 protein: CASSKMWRENTEAFF

J gene: TRBJ2-3
V gene: TRBV20-1
D gene: NA
clone size: few
CDR3 DNA: TGCAGTGCTACCCTAGGAATAGATACGCAGTATTTT
CDR3 protein: CSATLGIDTQYF

J gene: TRBJ2-1
V gene: TRBV10-3
D gene: NA
clone size: few
CDR3 DNA: TGTGCCATCAGACAGGGCTCGGTCAATGAGCAGTTCTTC
CDR3 protein: CAIRQGSVNEQFF

J gene: TRBJ2-2
V gene: TRBV19
D gene: TRBD1
clone size: NA
CDR3 DNA: TGTGCCAGTAACCCGGGACAGGGGATCACCGGGGAGCTGTTTTTT
CDR3 protein: CASNPGQGITGELFF

J gene: TRBJ1-1
V gene: TRBV13
D gene: NA
clone size: NA
CDR3 DNA: TGTGCCAGCAGCTTAACAGGGAAGGGCACTGAAGCTTTCTTT
CDR3 protein: CASSLTGKGTEAFF

J gene: TRBJ2-6
V gene: TRBV2
D gene: NA
clone size: few
CDR3 DNA: TGTGCCAGCCAAAGCTTCTCTGGGGCCAACGTCCTGACTTTC
CDR3 protein: CASQSFSGANVLTF

J gene: TRBJ1-2
V gene: TRBV28
D gene: NA
clone size: NA
CDR3 DNA: TGTGCCAGCAATAGGAGGGACTATGGCTACACCTTC
CDR3 protein: CASNRRDYGYTF

J gene: TRBJ2-1
V gene: TRBV27
D gene: TRBD2
clone size: few
CDR3 DNA: TGTGCCAGCAGTTTATTCCCTAGCGGGAGGCCTAACAATGAGCAGTTCTTC
CDR3 protein: CASSLFPSGRPNNEQFF

J gene: TRBJ2-7
V gene: TRBV6-4
D gene: TRBD2
clone size: few
CDR3 DNA: TGTGCCAGCAGTCCATGGACTAGCGGGAGTCCATACGAGCAGTACTTC
CDR3 protein: CASSPWTSGSPYEQYF

J gene: TRBJ1-1
V gene: TRBV7-2
D gene: NA
clone size: few
CDR3 DNA: TGTGCCAGCAGCTTAATATGGGGGGCTGTGAACACTGAAGCTTTCTTT
CDR3 protein: CASSLIWGAVNTEAFF

J gene: TRBJ1-1
V gene: TRBV6-1
D gene: TRBD1
clone size: many
CDR3 DNA: TGTGCCATCCGGCAGGGGGTAAGCACTGAAGCTTTCTTT
CDR3 protein: CAIRQGVSTEAFF

J gene: TRBJ2-7
V gene: TRBV11-2
D gene: NA
clone size: few
CDR3 DNA: TGTGCCAGCAGCTCGGGACCGAACTACGAGCAGTACTTC
CDR3 protein: CASSSGPNYEQYF

J gene: TRBJ2-2
V gene: TRBV29-1
D gene: NA
clone size: NA
CDR3 DNA: TGCAGCGTTCGGACCGGGACACCCAACACCGGGGAGCTGTTTTTT
CDR3 protein: CSVRTGTPNTGELFF

J gene: TRBJ1-5
V gene: TRBV20-1
D gene: TRBD1
clone size: many
CDR3 DNA: TGCAGTGCTGGGGACAGGAATAGCAATCAGCCCCAGCATTTT
CDR3 protein: CSAGDRNSNQPQHF

J gene: TRBJ2-2
V gene: TRBV20-1
D gene: TRBD2
clone size: NA
CDR3 DNA: TGCAGTGCAACCGGGACTAGCTCCGCGAACACCGGGGAGCTGTTTTTT
CDR3 protein: CSATGTSSANTGELFF

J gene: TRBJ2-1
V gene: TRBV7-7
D gene: TRBD1
clone size: few
CDR3 DNA: TGTGCCAGCAGCCCGAGCCGGGACAGGGTGGGCAATGAGCAGTTCTTC
CDR3 protein: CASSPSRDRVGNEQFF

J gene: TRBJ2-3
V gene: TRBV12-3/TRBV12-4
D gene: NA
clone size: many
CDR3 DNA: TGTGCCAGCAGCCGCCCCTCGGGACACGCGCGAACAGATACGCAGTATTTT
CDR3 protein: CASSRPSGHARTDTQYF

J gene: TRBJ1-5
V gene: TRBV28
D gene: NA
clone size: few
CDR3 DNA: TGTGCCAGCAGTTTACACAGGGATTATAGCAATCAGCCCCAGCATTTT
CDR3 protein: CASSLHRDYSNQPQHF

J gene: TRBJ1-5
V gene: TRBV7-9
D gene: NA
clone size: many
CDR3 DNA: TGTGCCAGCAGCTTAGACGGGGGTAGCAATCAGCCCCAGCATTTT
CDR3 protein: CASSLDGGSNQPQHF

J gene: TRBJ2-3
V gene: TRBV24-1
D gene: TRBD2
clone size: few
CDR3 DNA: TGTGCCACCAGTGATTTGAGCGGGACTAGTTGGGATACGCAGTATTTT
CDR3 protein: CATSDLSGTSWDTQYF

J gene: TRBJ1-5
V gene: TRBV5-6
D gene: NA
clone size: few
CDR3 DNA: TGTGCCAGCAGCTCGCTAGAAGGTCAGCCCCAGCATTTT
CDR3 protein: CASSSLEGQPQHF

J gene: TRBJ2-3
V gene: TRBV24-1
D gene: TRBD2
clone size: NA
CDR3 DNA: TGTGCCACCAGTGGTAGCGGGGAAAGCACAGATACGCAGTATTTT
CDR3 protein: CATSGSGESTDTQYF

J gene: TRBJ2-3
V gene: TRBV20-1
D gene: NA
clone size: NA
CDR3 DNA: TGCAGTGCGTACGGTCCTAGCACAGATACGCAGTATTTT
CDR3 protein: CSAYGPSTDTQYF

J gene: TRBJ2-1
V gene: TRBV7-3
D gene: TRBD2
clone size: many
CDR3 DNA: TGTGCCAGCAGCGGTTACGGGAGGGACAATGAGCAGTTCTTC
CDR3 protein: CASSGYGRDNEQFF

J gene: TRBJ2-3
V gene: TRBV5-4
D gene: TRBD2
clone size: many
CDR3 DNA: TGTGCCAGCAGCTTGCGTAGCGGGGTTAGCACAGATACGCAGTATTTT
CDR3 protein: CASSLRSGVSTDTQYF

J gene: TRBJ1-6
V gene: TRBV11-2
D gene: TRBD1
clone size: few
CDR3 DNA: TGTGCCAGCAGCTTACGAGGACAGGACAATTCACCCCTCCACTTT
CDR3 protein: CASSLRGQDNSPLHF

J gene: TRBJ2-3
V gene: TRBV6-2/TRBV6-3
D gene: TRBD2
clone size: NA
CDR3 DNA: TGTGCCAGCAGTTACGAGAGCGGGAGGGGCGCAGATACGCAGTATTTT
CDR3 protein: CASSYESGRGADTQYF

J gene: TRBJ1-2
V gene: TRBV6-1
D gene: TRBD1
clone size: NA
CDR3 DNA: TGTGCCAGCAGCCCGGGACAGGGGGCTTCCCACTATGGCTACACCTTC
CDR3 protein: CASSPGQGASHYGYTF

J gene: TRBJ2-5
V gene: TRBV2
D gene: TRBD1
clone size: NA
CDR3 DNA: TGTGCCAGCAGGGGACAGGTGGAGACCCAGTACTTC
CDR3 protein: CASRGQVETQYF

J gene: TRBJ1-5
V gene: TRBV2
D gene: NA
clone size: NA
CDR3 DNA: TGTGCCAGCAGTGAAGACCGCAGCAAACGTTATCAGCCCCAGCATTTT
CDR3 protein: CASSEDRSKRYQPQHF